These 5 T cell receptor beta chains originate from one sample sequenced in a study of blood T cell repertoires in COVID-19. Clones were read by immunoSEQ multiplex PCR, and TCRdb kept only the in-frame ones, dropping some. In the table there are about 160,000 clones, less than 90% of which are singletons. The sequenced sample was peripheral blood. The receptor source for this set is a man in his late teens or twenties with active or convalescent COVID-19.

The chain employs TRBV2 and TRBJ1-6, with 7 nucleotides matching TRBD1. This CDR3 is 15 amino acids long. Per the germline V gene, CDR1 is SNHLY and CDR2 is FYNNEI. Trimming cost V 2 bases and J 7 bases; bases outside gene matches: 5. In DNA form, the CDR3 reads TGTGCCAGCAGTGAACTGGGGACAGAAAATTCACCCCTCCACTTT. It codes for CASSELGTENSPLHF.

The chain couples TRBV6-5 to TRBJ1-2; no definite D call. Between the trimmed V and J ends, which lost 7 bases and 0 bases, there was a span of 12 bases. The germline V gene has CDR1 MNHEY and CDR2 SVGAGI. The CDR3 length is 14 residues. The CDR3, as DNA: TGTGCCAGCAAGACGACTAGGTCTAACTATGGCTACACCTTC. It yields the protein CASKTTRSNYGYTF.

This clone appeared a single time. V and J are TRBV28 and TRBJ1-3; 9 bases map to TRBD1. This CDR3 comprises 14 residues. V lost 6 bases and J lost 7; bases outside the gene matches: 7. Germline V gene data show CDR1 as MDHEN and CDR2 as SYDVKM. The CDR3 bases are TGTGCCAGCAGGGGACAGGGAAGAGCCAACACCATATATTTT. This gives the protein CASRGQGRANTIYF.

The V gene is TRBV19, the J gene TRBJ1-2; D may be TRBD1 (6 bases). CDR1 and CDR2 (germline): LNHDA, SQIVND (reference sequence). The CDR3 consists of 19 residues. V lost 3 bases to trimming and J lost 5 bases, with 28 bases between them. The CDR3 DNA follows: TGTGCCAGTAGTATGGCTAGGGCGAGGACAGCACTAAAAGGGTATGGCTACACCTTC. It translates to CASSMARARTALKGYGYTF.

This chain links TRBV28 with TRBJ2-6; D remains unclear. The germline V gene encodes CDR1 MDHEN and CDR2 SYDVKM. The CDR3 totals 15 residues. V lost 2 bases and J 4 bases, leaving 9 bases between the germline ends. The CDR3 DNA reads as TGTGCCAGCAGTTTAAGGAGTGGCGGGGCCAACGTCCTGACTTTC. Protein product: CASSLRSGGANVLTF.